This T cell receptor beta chain stems from a study of cytomegalovirus exposure and HLA in healthy donors. Study-level results: Presence/absence analyses treated sequencing depth as roughly uniform across donors. The only immune exposure information that was available was CMV serostatus. In a later analysis, TCR beta V- and J-gene trimming showed a link to a missense DCLRE1C variant. The classifier was said to identify cytomegalovirus status with high specificity and sensitivity.

With 60 Vbeta and 13 Jbeta primers, the PCR was carried out. The method was immunoSEQ multiplex PCR; TCRdb's version includes in-frame clones alone and lacks a portion of them. The repertoire consists of over 85,000 clones, with 76% occurring once and the leading ten covering about an eighth. Trimming stripped 4 bases from V and 0 bases from J, with 13 bases between. Germline values: CDR1 MGHRA, CDR2 YSYEKL. This CDR3 has 16 amino acids. With regard to this clone: Its matching antigen is unknown.

This clonotype was sampled from a man younger than 45 in good health and CMV-seropositive. The chain links TRBV4-1 to TRBJ2-4, with D perhaps TRBD2 (6 bases). Sequenced: PBMCs. For the CDR3, the DNA is TGCGCCAGCAGCCTCATCTGGGGGGTAGCCAAAAACATTCAGTACTTC. This encodes CASSLIWGVAKNIQYF.